Reported below is one TCR beta chain. The data stem from a study of blood T cell repertoires in COVID-19. Study-wide background: Both acute and convalescent COVID-19 samples were obtained from the United States, Italy and Spain. Nucleic acid was either cDNA or gDNA, and it came from T cells, B-cell-depleted T cells, or PBMCs.

Per the study methods: Using reference gene primer amplification, nucleated cell counts were estimated. Profiling relied on immunoSEQ multiplex PCR, and the TCRdb table lists in-frame clones only, not all of them. The V and J calls and clone size were taken over from that table, and D and trimming were inferred from the DNA. The sample contains about 220,000 clones, around 81% of which appear only once. This CDR3 contains 17 residues. Germline loops: CDR1 KGHSH, CDR2 LQKENI. Unmatched junction bases numbered 10, after V lost 6 bases and J lost 5 bases. This chain links TRBV18 with TRBJ2-1, with 13 bases identical to TRBD2. Sequenced material: peripheral blood. The clonotype originates from a woman in her twenties or thirties who had recovered from COVID-19. The CDR3 DNA is TGTGCCAGCTCCGGCGGACTAGCGGGAGTATGGGACAATGAGCAGTTCTTC. Protein: CASSGGLAGVWDNEQFF.